The rows below give T cell receptor beta chains drawn from one sample of a study of T-cell memory formation after mild COVID-19. TCRdb used MiXCR to reprocess the 5' RACE reads, holding one entry per CDR3 protein. The sample consists of some 82,000 distinct CDR3 sequences, around 13% of them appearing once. The sequencing sample was made of PBMCs or a T cell subset sorted from them (not recorded which). The source of these receptors is a man younger than 35 who had mild COVID-19 (a few samples of this study predate the infection). Cell type and time point are not known. Each CDR3 is given with its conserved first and last residue.

CDR3 length | J gene | V gene | CDR3 protein
14 | TRBJ1-1 | TRBV4-2 | CASSQAVENTEAFF
15 | TRBJ1-3 | TRBV7-2 | CASSLVPGPGNTIYF
14 | TRBJ1-4 | TRBV7-6 | CASSFLQGDEKLFF
13 | TRBJ1-1 | TRBV5-1 | CASSALSDTEAFF
15 | TRBJ2-5 | TRBV7-2 | CASSFTPGTGETQYF
16 | TRBJ2-1 | TRBV23-1 | CASSQRRQGPTGEQFF
14 | TRBJ2-1 | TRBV20-1 | CSAPRGGSYNEQFF
14 | TRBJ2-1 | TRBV6-5 | CASSLQTSYNEQFF
14 | TRBJ2-1 | TRBV3-1 | CASSHGGGRDEQFF
15 | TRBJ2-3 | TRBV7-6 | CASSSFPGYTDTQYF
17 | TRBJ2-1 | TRBV12-3/TRBV12-4 | CASSLLSGRGPYNEQFF
16 | TRBJ2-1 | TRBV7-6 | CASSSRGERFYNEQFF
14 | TRBJ1-1 | TRBV5-5 | CASSLVGLGTEAFF
16 | TRBJ2-3 | TRBV7-9 | CASSFLAGGSTDTQYF
16 | TRBJ2-1 | TRBV7-6 | CASSHRLAGGLMGQFF
13 | TRBJ2-7 | TRBV18 | CASSAGPIIEQYF
16 | TRBJ2-3 | TRBV4-2 | CASSQEGQGGADTQYF
17 | TRBJ1-5 | TRBV6-6 | CASNPHGQGGMNQPQHF
12 | TRBJ2-1 | TRBV19 | CASSIVWNEQFF
14 | TRBJ2-7 | TRBV6-2/TRBV6-3 | CASSYSTEFYEQYF
14 | TRBJ2-3 | TRBV9 | CASSHSGGTDTQYF
14 | TRBJ1-3 | TRBV29-1 | CSGLGSSSGNTIYF
14 | TRBJ1-5 | TRBV4-1 | CASSPKTGNQPQHF
18 | TRBJ1-4 | TRBV20-1 | CSARKDRVGSRANEKLFF
14 | TRBJ2-2 | TRBV7-8 | CASSQDRGPRGLFF
13 | TRBJ1-1 | TRBV6-5 | CASSYVPETEAFF
17 | TRBJ2-3 | TRBV7-2 | CASSLFGGGAWTDTQYF
15 | TRBJ2-2 | TRBV6-2/TRBV6-3 | CASLVTTPNTGELFF
15 | TRBJ1-2 | TRBV27 | CASSLQARGPEGYTF
15 | TRBJ2-1 | TRBV6-2/TRBV6-3 | CASSHGAGGGIEQFF
16 | TRBJ2-5 | TRBV6-1 | CASSEAIGGTAETQYF
15 | TRBJ2-7 | TRBV4-2 | CASSHETGPSYEQYF
16 | TRBJ2-7 | TRBV10-3 | CATITSGAASSYEQYF
16 | TRBJ1-1 | TRBV4-3 | CASSPTTQSGGGMAFF
17 | TRBJ1-5 | TRBV4-3 | CASSQTTGRISNQPQHF
12 | TRBJ1-1 | TRBV25-1 | CAGQGPNTEAFF
15 | TRBJ1-5 | TRBV6-6 | CASSYSGESGQPQHF
13 | TRBJ1-1 | TRBV6-5 | CASSWGGNTEAFF
14 | TRBJ1-5 | TRBV7-8 | CASSLVYSNQPQHF
14 | TRBJ2-5 | TRBV28 | CASRPSGSGETQYF
13 | TRBJ1-2 | TRBV7-9 | CASQAGTVYGYTF
15 | TRBJ2-7 | TRBV12-3/TRBV12-4 | CASSLGTERPYEQYF
11 | TRBJ2-5 | TRBV6-5 | CASRLGETQYF
15 | TRBJ2-5 | TRBV27 | CASSLLASGKETQYF
19 | TRBJ2-7 | TRBV7-9 | CASSLRGPWASGGYYEQYF
13 | TRBJ1-1 | TRBV7-9 | CASSLTGNTEAFF